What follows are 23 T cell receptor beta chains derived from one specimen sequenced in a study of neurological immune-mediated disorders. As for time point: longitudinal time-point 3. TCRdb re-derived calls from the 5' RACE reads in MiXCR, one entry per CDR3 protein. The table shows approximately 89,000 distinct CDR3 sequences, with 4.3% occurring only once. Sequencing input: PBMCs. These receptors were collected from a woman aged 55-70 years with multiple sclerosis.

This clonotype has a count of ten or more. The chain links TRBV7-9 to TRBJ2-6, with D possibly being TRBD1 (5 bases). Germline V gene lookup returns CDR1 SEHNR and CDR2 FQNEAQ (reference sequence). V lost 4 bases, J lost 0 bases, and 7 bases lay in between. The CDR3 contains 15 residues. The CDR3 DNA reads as TGTGCCAGCAGCTCGACAGACTCTGGGGCCAACGTCCTGACTTTC. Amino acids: CASSSTDSGANVLTF. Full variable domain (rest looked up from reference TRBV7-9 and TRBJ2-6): DTGVSQNPRHKITKRGQNVTFRCDPISEHNRLYWYRQTLGQGPEFLTYFQNEAQLEKSRLLSDRFSAERPKGSFSTLEIQRTEQGDSAMYLCASSSTDSGANVLTFGAGSRLTVL.

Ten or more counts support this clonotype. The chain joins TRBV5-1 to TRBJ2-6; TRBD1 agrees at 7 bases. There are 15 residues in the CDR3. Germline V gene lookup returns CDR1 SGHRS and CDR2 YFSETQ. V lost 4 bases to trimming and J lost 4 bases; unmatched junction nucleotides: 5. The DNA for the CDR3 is TGCGCCAGCAGCCTGACAGGGCGGGGGGCCAACGTCCTGACTTTC. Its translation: CASSLTGRGANVLTF.

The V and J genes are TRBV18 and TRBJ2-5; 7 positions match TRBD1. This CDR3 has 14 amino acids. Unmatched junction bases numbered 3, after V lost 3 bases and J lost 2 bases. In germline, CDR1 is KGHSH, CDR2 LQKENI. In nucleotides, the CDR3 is TGTGCCAGCTCACCCCGGACAGGACAAGAGACCCAGTACTTC. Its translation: CASSPRTGQETQYF.

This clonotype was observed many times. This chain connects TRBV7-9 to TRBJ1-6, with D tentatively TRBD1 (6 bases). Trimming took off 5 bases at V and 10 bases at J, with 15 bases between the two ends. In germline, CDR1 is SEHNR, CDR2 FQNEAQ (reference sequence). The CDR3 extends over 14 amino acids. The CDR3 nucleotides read TGTGCCAGCAGCACGGGGACAAACGGCTCACCCCTCCACTTT. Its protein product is CASSTGTNGSPLHF.

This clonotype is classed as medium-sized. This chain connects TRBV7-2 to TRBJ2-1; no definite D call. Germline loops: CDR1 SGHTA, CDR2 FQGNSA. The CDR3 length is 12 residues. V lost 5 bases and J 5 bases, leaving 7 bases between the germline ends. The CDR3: CASSGTNNEQFF. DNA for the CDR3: TGTGCCAGCAGCGGAACAAACAATGAGCAGTTCTTC.

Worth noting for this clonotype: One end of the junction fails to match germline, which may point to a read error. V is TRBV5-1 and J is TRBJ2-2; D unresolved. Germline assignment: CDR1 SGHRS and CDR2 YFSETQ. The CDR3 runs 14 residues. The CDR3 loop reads CVSSLILNTGELFF. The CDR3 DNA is TGTGTCAGCAGCTTGATCCTCAACACCGGGGAGCTGTTTTTT.

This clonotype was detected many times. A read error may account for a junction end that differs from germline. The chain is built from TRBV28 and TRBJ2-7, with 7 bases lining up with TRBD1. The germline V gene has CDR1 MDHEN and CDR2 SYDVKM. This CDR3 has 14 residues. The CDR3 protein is CASTSPGQRLMRDF. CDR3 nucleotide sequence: TGTGCCAGCACCTCCCCGGGACAGAGGCTAATGAGGGACTTC.

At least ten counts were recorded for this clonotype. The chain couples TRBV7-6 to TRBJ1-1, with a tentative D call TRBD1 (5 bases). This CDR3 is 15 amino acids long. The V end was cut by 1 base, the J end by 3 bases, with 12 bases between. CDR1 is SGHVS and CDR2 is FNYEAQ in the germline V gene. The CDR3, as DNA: TGTGCCAGCAGCTTAGATCAACTGGGGCACACTGAAGCTTTCTTT. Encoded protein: CASSLDQLGHTEAFF. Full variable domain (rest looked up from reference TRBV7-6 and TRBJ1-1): GAGVSQSPRYKVTKRGQDVALRCDPISGHVSLYWYRQALGQGPEFLTYFNYEAQQDKSGLPNDRFSAERPEGSISTLTIQRTEQRDSAMYRCASSLDQLGHTEAFFGQGTRLTVV.

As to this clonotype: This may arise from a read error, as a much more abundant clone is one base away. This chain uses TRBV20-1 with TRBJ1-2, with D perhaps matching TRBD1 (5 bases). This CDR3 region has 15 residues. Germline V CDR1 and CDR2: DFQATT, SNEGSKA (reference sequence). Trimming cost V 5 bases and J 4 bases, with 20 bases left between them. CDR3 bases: TGCAGTGCTTTGCCCAGGGATTTTCGGGGCTATGGCTACACCTTC. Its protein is CSALPRDFRGYGYTF.

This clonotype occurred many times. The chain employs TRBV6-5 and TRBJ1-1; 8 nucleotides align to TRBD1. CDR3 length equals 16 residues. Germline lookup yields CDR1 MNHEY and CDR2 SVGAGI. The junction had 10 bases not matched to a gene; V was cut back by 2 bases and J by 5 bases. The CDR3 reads CASSYPQGAGKTEAFF. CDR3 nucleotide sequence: TGTGCCAGCAGTTACCCGCAGGGGGCGGGGAAGACTGAAGCTTTCTTT.

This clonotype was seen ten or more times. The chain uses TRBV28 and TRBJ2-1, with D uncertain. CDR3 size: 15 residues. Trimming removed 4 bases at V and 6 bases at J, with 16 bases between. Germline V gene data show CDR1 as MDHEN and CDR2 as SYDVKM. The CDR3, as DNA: TGTGCCAGCAGTTCCGGCCGAAATGTAATCAATGAGCAGTTCTTC. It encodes CASSSGRNVINEQFF.

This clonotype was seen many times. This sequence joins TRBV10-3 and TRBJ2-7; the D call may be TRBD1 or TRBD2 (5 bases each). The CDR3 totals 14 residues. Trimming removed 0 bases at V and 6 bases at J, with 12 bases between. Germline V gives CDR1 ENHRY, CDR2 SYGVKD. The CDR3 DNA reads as TGTGCCATCAGTGAGTCACTGAGGGGTCGCGAGCAGTACTTC. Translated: CAISESLRGREQYF.

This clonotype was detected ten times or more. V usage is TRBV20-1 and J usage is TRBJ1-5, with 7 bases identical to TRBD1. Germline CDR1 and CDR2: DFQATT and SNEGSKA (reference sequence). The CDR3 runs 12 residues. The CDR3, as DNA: TGCAGCTTCAGGGGGGGCAATCAGCCCCAGCATTTT. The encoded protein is CSFRGGNQPQHF.

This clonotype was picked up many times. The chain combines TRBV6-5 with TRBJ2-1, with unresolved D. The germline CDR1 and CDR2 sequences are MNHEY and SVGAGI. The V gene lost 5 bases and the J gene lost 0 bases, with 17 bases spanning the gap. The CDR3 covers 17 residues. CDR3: CASSTRTSAYSYNEQFF. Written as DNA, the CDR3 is TGTGCCAGCAGTACTCGGACCTCAGCGTACTCCTACAATGAGCAGTTCTTC.

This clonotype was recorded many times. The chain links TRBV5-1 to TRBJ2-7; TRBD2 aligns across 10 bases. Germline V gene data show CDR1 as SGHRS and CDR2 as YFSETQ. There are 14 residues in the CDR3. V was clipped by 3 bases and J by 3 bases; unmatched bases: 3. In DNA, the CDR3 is TGCGCCAGCAGCTCTAGCGGGGGCCTCTACGAGCAGTACTTC. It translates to CASSSSGGLYEQYF.

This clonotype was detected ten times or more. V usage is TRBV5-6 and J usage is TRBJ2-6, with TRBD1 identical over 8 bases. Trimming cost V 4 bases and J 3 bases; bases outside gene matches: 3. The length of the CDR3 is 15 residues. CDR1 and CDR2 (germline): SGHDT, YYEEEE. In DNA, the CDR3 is TGTGCCAGCAGCCCCGGGACAGGTGGGGCCAACGTCCTGACTTTC. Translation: CASSPGTGGANVLTF.

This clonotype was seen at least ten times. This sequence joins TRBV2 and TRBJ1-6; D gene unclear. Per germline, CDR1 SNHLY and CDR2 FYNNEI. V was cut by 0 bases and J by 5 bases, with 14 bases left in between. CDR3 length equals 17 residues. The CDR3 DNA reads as TGTGCCAGCAGTGAAGCGCTTAGTGCCCTCGATAATTCACCCCTCCACTTT. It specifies CASSEALSALDNSPLHF.

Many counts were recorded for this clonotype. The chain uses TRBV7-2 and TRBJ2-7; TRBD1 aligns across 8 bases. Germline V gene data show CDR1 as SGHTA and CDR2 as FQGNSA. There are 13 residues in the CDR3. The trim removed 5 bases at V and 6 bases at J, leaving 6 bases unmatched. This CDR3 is CASSTRTGREQYF. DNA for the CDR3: TGTGCCAGCAGCACGAGGACAGGGCGCGAGCAGTACTTC.

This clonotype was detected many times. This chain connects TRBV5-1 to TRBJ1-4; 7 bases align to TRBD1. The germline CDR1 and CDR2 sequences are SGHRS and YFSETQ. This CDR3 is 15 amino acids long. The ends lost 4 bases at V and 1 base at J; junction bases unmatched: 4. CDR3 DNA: TGCGCCAGCAGCCTCGACAGGGTAACTAATGAAAAACTGTTTTTT. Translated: CASSLDRVTNEKLFF.

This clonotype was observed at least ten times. CDR3 sequence: CASSLLRSDTQYF. CDR3 coding DNA: TGTGCCAGCAGTTTATTAAGGTCGGATACGCAGTATTTT. This sequence joins TRBV27 and TRBJ2-3; no firm D call. V lost 1 base, J lost 6 bases, and 8 bases lay in between. This CDR3 spans 13 amino acids. Germline V gene sequence: CDR1 MNHEY, CDR2 SMNVEV (reference sequence).

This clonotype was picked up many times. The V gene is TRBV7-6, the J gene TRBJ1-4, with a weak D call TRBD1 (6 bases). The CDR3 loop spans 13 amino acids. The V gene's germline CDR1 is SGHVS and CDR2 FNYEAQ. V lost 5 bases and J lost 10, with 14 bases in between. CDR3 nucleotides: TGTGCCAGCAGCCCAACAGGGTATGCAAAACTGTTTTTT. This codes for CASSPTGYAKLFF.

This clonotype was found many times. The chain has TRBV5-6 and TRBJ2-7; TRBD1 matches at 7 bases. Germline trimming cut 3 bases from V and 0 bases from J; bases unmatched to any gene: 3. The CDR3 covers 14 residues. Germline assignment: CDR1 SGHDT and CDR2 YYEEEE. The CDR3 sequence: CASSWGQSSYEQYF. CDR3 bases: TGTGCCAGCAGCTGGGGACAGAGCTCCTACGAGCAGTACTTC.

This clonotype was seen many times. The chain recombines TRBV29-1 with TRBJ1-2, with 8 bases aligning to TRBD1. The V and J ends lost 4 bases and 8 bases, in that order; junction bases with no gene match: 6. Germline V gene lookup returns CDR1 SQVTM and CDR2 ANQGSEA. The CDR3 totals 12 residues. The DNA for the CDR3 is TGCAGCGTTGTAGGTCCAGGGGGCGGCTACACCTTC. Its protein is CSVVGPGGGYTF.